A selection of T cell receptor beta chains follows, all from one sample in a study of blood T cell repertoires in COVID-19. Libraries were prepared by immunoSEQ multiplex PCR; TCRdb keeps only in-frame clonotypes and omits some of them. The sample has about 240,000 clones; about 91% are singletons. The sample consisted of PBMCs or T cells enriched from blood (not recorded which). The receptors originated from a woman in her 30s with acute COVID-19. CDR3s include the opening cysteine and the closing phenylalanine or tryptophan. The order of the fields is clone size, D gene, J gene, V gene, CDR3 DNA, CDR3 protein. D genes are given only for firm matches. Part of the rows lack a size; the others show once, few, many or a class for expanded clones.

size: .
D: TRBD2
J: TRBJ2-3
V: TRBV19
DNA: TGTGCCAGTAGTAACTTCTTAGCGGGGGAAGATACGCAGTATTTT
CDR3: CASSNFLAGEDTQYF

size: .
D: TRBD1
J: TRBJ1-5
V: TRBV4-3
DNA: TGCGCCAGCAGCCAAGACCGGGGACAGGGAGGGCAGCCCCAGCATTTT
CDR3: CASSQDRGQGGQPQHF

size: .
D: .
J: TRBJ2-5
V: TRBV18
DNA: TGTGCCAGCCCCCCCGCGGAGGGGATCCAAGAGACCCAGTACTTC
CDR3: CASPPAEGIQETQYF

size: few
D: TRBD1
J: TRBJ1-1
V: TRBV18
DNA: TGTGCCAGCTCACCAGGGACAGGGTTTGATTTCTTT
CDR3: CASSPGTGFDFF

size: .
D: .
J: TRBJ1-1
V: TRBV27
DNA: TGTGCCAGCAGTTCCCGGGGAGTCCCGAACACTGAAGCTTTCTTT
CDR3: CASSSRGVPNTEAFF

size: .
D: TRBD1
J: TRBJ2-5
V: TRBV2
DNA: TGTGCCAGCAGTGAGCAGGGGGCGGACCAAGAGACCCAGTACTTC
CDR3: CASSEQGADQETQYF

size: .
D: .
J: TRBJ2-5
V: TRBV5-1
DNA: TGCGCCAGCAGCTTGGTGTTGCCCAGCGAAGAGACCCAGTACTTC
CDR3: CASSLVLPSEETQYF

size: .
D: TRBD1
J: TRBJ1-2
V: TRBV7-9
DNA: TGTGCCAGCAGCCATACGACGGGACAGGGTGCTGGCTACACCTTC
CDR3: CASSHTTGQGAGYTF

size: few
D: .
J: TRBJ1-1
V: TRBV5-1
DNA: TGCGCCAGCAGGTTGTCACAGGAGAACACTGAAGCTTTCTTT
CDR3: CASRLSQENTEAFF

size: .
D: .
J: TRBJ1-2
V: TRBV4-3
DNA: TGCGCCAGCAGCCAAGGAACAGGGAGATATGGCTACACCTTC
CDR3: CASSQGTGRYGYTF

size: few
D: .
J: TRBJ1-5
V: TRBV6-4
DNA: TGTGCCAGCCGCCCTGGGGCTCATCAGCCCCAGCATTTT
CDR3: CASRPGAHQPQHF

size: .
D: .
J: TRBJ1-4
V: TRBV28
DNA: TGTGCCAGCTCAGGGGCAACTAATGAAAAACTGTTTTTT
CDR3: CASSGATNEKLFF

size: .
D: .
J: TRBJ2-7
V: TRBV6-1
DNA: TGTGCCAGCAGTGAAGCTGAGAGGGACGAGCAGTACTTC
CDR3: CASSEAERDEQYF

size: .
D: .
J: TRBJ1-1
V: TRBV5-1
DNA: TGCGCCAGCAGCTTGGGGCAGAAGAACACTGAAGCTTTCTTT
CDR3: CASSLGQKNTEAFF

size: few
D: TRBD1
J: TRBJ1-4
V: TRBV6-1
DNA: TGTGCCAGCAGTGAAAGGGGAGGACAGGGGGATGAAAAACTGTTTTTT
CDR3: CASSERGGQGDEKLFF

size: .
D: .
J: TRBJ2-7
V: TRBV5-6
DNA: TGTGCCAGCAGCTATCCTACCGACTACGAGCAGTACTTC
CDR3: CASSYPTDYEQYF

size: .
D: .
J: TRBJ1-6
V: TRBV30
DNA: TGTGCCTGTGCCGACGGGAGGTCCTATAATTCACCCCTCCACTTT
CDR3: CACADGRSYNSPLHF

size: .
D: .
J: TRBJ1-1
V: TRBV5-1
DNA: TGCGCCAGCAGACGGACATCCTACCTCTCGAACACTGAAGCTTTCTTT
CDR3: CASRRTSYLSNTEAFF

size: .
D: TRBD1
J: TRBJ1-3
V: TRBV11-2
DNA: TGTGCCAGCAGCACCCCAACCGGGACAGGGTTAAACACCATATATTTT
CDR3: CASSTPTGTGLNTIYF

size: .
D: TRBD1
J: TRBJ2-5
V: TRBV6-6
DNA: TGTGCCAGCAGACACCGACAGGGAACGGTAGAGACCCAGTACTTC
CDR3: CASRHRQGTVETQYF

size: .
D: TRBD1
J: TRBJ1-5
V: TRBV7-9
DNA: TGTGCCAGCAGCTTAGAAGGGGGCGGCGGTCAGCCCCAGCATTTT
CDR3: CASSLEGGGGQPQHF

size: .
D: .
J: TRBJ2-7
V: TRBV29-1
DNA: TGCAGCGTTCGTACAACCTCGGGCGAGCAGTACTTC
CDR3: CSVRTTSGEQYF

size: .
D: TRBD1
J: TRBJ1-5
V: TRBV4-3
DNA: TGCGCCAGCAGCCAAGATACGGGACAGGGCAATCAGCCCCAGCATTTT
CDR3: CASSQDTGQGNQPQHF

size: few
D: .
J: TRBJ1-1
V: TRBV5-1
DNA: TGCGCCAGCACCCTCGCGGGGGAGAACACTGAAGCTTTCTTT
CDR3: CASTLAGENTEAFF

size: .
D: .
J: TRBJ2-7
V: TRBV7-2
DNA: TGTGCCAGCAGCTTAGACGGTAGATCACTGAAGCAGTACTTC
CDR3: CASSLDGRSLKQYF

size: once
D: .
J: TRBJ1-1
V: TRBV6-2/TRBV6-3
DNA: TGTGCCAGCAGTGTGGGGAGTGAGGACACTGAAGCTTTCTTT
CDR3: CASSVGSEDTEAFF

size: .
D: TRBD2
J: TRBJ2-2
V: TRBV6-4
DNA: TGTGCCAGCAGTGACCGGGGGGTCACCGGGGAGCTGTTTTTT
CDR3: CASSDRGVTGELFF

size: .
D: .
J: TRBJ1-1
V: TRBV7-6
DNA: TGTGCCAGCAGCAAACAGGCGAACACTGAAGCTTTCTTT
CDR3: CASSKQANTEAFF